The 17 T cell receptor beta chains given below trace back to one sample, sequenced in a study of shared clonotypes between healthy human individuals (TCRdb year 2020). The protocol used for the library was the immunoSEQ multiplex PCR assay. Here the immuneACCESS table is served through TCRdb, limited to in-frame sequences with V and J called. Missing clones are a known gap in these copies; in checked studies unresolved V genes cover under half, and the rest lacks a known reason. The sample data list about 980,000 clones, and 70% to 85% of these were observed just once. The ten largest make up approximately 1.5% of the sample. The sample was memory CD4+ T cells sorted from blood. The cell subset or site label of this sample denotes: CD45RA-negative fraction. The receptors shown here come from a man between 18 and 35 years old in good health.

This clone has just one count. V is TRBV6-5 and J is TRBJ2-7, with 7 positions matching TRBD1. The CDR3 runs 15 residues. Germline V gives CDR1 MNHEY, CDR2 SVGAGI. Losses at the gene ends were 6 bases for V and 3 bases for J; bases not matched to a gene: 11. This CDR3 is CASSTSGTASYEQYF. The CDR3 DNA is TGTGCCAGCAGCACCTCCGGGACAGCCAGCTACGAGCAGTACTTC.

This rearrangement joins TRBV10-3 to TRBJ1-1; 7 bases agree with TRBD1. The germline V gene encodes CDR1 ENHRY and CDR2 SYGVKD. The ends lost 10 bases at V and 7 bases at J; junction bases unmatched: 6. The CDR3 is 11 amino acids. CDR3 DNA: TGTGCCAGCGGGACAGCGGGTGAAGCTTTCTTT. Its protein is CASGTAGEAFF.

In DNA, the CDR3 is TGTGCCAGCAGCTTGGAACTAGCGTGGAACTACGAGCAGTACTTC. The encoded protein is CASSLELAWNYEQYF. The rearrangement uses TRBV5-6 and TRBJ2-7; TRBD2 matches 7 bases. V was pared by 0 bases and J by 3 bases, with 6 bases of the junction left unmatched. There are 15 residues in the CDR3. Germline V gene sequence: CDR1 SGHDT, CDR2 YYEEEE.

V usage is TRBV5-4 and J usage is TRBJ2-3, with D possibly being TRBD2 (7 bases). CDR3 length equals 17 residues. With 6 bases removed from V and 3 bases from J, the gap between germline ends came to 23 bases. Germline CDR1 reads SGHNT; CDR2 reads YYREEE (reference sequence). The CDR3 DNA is TGTGCCAGCACACCAACGTTCAAGGGAGGGGGAACAGATACGCAGTATTTT. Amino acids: CASTPTFKGGGTDTQYF.

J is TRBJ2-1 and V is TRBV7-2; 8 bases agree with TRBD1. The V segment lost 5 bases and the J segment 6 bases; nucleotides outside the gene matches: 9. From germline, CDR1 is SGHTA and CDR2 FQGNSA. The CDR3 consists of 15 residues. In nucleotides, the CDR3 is TGTGCCAGCAGCACTACCGGGACAGGTATCAATGAGCAGTTCTTC. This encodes CASSTTGTGINEQFF.

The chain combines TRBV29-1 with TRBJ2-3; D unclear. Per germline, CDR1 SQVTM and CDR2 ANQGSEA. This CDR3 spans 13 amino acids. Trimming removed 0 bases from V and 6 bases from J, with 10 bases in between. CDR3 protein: CSVEEGLVDTQYF. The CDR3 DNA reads TGCAGCGTTGAAGAGGGTCTGGTCGATACGCAGTATTTT.

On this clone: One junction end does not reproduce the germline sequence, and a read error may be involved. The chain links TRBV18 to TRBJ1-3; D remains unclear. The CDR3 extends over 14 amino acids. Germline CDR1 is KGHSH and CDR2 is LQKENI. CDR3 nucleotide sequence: TGTGCCAGCTCCCCACAGCCGCCCGGAAACACCATATATTTT. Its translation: CASSPQPPGNTIYF.

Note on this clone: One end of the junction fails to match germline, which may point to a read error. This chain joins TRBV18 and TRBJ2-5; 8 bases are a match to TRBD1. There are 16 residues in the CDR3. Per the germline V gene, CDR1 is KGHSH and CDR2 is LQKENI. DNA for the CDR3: TGTGCCAGCTCCCCACCTTGGACAGGGTGGGAAGAGACCCAGTACTTC. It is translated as CASSPPWTGWEETQYF.

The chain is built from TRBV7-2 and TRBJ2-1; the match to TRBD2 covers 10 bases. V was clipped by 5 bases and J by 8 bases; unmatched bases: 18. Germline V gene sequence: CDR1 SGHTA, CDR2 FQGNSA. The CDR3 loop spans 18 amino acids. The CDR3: CASSPTGLAVPSVDEQFF. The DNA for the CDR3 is TGTGCCAGCAGCCCTACCGGACTAGCGGTTCCCTCGGTCGATGAGCAGTTCTTC.

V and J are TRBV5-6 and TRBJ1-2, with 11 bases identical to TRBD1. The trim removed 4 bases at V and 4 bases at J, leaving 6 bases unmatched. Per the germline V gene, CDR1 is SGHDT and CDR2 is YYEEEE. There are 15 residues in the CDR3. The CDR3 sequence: CASSADRGRSYGYTF. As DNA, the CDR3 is TGTGCCAGCAGCGCGGACAGGGGGCGCAGCTATGGCTACACCTTC.

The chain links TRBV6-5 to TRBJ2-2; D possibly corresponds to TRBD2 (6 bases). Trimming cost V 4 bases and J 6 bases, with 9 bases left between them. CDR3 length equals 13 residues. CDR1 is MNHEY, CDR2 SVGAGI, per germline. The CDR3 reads CASSWTGAGELFF. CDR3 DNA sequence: TGTGCCAGCAGTTGGACGGGAGCCGGGGAGCTGTTTTTT.

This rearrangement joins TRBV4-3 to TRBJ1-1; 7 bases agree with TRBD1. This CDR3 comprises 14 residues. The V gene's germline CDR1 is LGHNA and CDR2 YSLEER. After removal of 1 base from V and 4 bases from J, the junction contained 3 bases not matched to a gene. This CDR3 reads CASSQASGGTEAFF. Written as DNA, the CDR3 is TGCGCCAGCAGCCAAGCCTCAGGGGGCACTGAAGCTTTCTTT.

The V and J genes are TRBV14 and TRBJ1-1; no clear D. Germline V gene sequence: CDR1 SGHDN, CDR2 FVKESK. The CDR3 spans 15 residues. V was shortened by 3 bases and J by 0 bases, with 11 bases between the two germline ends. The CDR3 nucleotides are TGTGCCAGCAGCCACTTCGACACTTTGAACACTGAAGCTTTCTTT. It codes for CASSHFDTLNTEAFF.

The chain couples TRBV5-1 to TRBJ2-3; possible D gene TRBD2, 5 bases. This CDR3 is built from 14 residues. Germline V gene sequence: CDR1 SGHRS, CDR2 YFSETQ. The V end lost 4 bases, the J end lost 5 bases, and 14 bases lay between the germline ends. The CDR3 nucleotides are TGCGCCAGCAGCATTTCCACCGAGGGAGATACGCAGTATTTT. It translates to CASSISTEGDTQYF.

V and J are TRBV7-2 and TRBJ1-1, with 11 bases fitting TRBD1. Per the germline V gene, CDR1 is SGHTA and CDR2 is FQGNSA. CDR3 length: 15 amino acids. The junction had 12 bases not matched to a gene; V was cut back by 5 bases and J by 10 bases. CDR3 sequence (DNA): TGTGCCAGCAGCCGAAGGCCGGGACAGGGGGTTGTAGCTTTCTTT. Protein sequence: CASSRRPGQGVVAFF.

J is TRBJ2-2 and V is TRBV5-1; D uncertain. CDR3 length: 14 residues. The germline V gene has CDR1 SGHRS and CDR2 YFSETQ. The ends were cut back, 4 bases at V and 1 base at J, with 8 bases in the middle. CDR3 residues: CASSLSMNTGELFF. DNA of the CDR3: TGCGCCAGCAGCCTAAGTATGAACACCGGGGAGCTGTTTTTT.

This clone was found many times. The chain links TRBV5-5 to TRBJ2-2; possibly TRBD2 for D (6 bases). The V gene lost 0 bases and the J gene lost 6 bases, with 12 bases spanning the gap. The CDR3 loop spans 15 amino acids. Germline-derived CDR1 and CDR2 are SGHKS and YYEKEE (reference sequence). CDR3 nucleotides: TGTGCCAGCAGCTTGGGCGGGACGTCGGCCGGGGAGCTGTTTTTT. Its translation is CASSLGGTSAGELFF.